The T cell receptor beta chain under discussion was sequenced for a study of cytomegalovirus exposure and HLA in healthy donors. Findings of the study overall: Listed as cytomegalovirus-associated were 150 to 200 TCR beta chains. Within a later analysis, the majority of CMV-associated TCR beta chains appeared HLA-restricted.

This clone was observed a few times. The target antigen is unknown. The CDR3 covers 16 residues. Looked up from germline, CDR1 is MGHRA and CDR2 is YSYEKL. Trimming left V 6 bases short and J 0 bases short, with 16 bases between. Amplification used 60 Vbeta primers and 13 Jbeta primers. The assay was immunoSEQ multiplex PCR, and TCRdb's table has in-frame clones only and misses some. The sample lists approximately 150,000 clones, around 75% occurring once. V is TRBV4-1 and J is TRBJ2-3, with TRBD1 as a possible D gene (5 bases). Sequencing was carried out using PBMCs. The source of this sequence is a woman in her 40s in good health and CMV-seronegative. The CDR3 DNA is TGCGCCAGCAGACCCCAGGGCAGGGCTAGCACAGATACGCAGTATTTT. Translated: CASRPQGRASTDTQYF.